The 9 T cell receptor beta chains below come from one sample, sequenced in a study of OX40 agonist ivuxolimab in advanced cancers. Sequencing was performed with immunoSEQ multiplex PCR; in TCRdb, only in-frame clones are kept and a portion is missing. Counted here are tens of thousands of clones, 85% to 90% occurring once; the ten biggest clones make up 0.85% to 1%. Source: CD4+ or CD8+ T cells sorted from blood, taken in a trial of the OX40 agonist ivuxolimab. These receptors were obtained from an adult with an advanced solid tumor such as melanoma, head and neck, liver or kidney cancer.

V is TRBV18 and J is TRBJ2-1; 7 bases fit TRBD2. The CDR3 has 15 amino acids. Germline trimming cut 4 bases from V and 9 bases from J; bases unmatched to any gene: 12. Germline CDR1 KGHSH, CDR2 LQKENI. The CDR3 loop is CASSQPWRGGAEQFF. The CDR3 DNA sequence: TGTGCCAGCTCACAACCGTGGAGGGGAGGGGCTGAGCAGTTCTTC.

This rearrangement joins TRBV6-1 to TRBJ2-3; 7 bases are shared with TRBD1. Trimming cost V 3 bases and J 1 base; bases outside gene matches: 4. CDR1 and CDR2 from the germline V gene are MNHNS and SASEGT. The CDR3 spans 15 residues. CDR3 sequence reads: CASSDPGQGTDTQYF. CDR3 nucleotide sequence: TGTGCCAGCAGTGACCCAGGACAGGGCACAGATACGCAGTATTTT.

The chain carries TRBV7-2 and TRBJ1-5; possible D gene TRBD1, 5 bases. Trimming cost V 1 base and J 11 bases, with 12 bases left between them. Germline CDR1 SGHTA, CDR2 FQGNSA. This CDR3 contains 13 residues. The CDR3 nucleotides read TGTGCCAGCAGCTTAGGGGGGGGATGGTCCCAGCATTTT. Its protein product is CASSLGGGWSQHF. Full variable domain (outside the CDR3, taken from reference TRBV7-2 and TRBJ1-5): GAGVSQSPSNKVTEKGKDVELRCDPISGHTALYWYRQSLGQGLEFLIYFQGNSAPDKSGLPSDRFSAERTGGSVSTLTIQRTQQEDSAVYLCASSLGGGWSQHFGDGTRLSIL.

The chain carries TRBV6-5 and TRBJ1-4; perhaps TRBD1 as D (5 bases). This CDR3 region has 15 residues. Germline CDR1 and CDR2: MNHEY and SVGAGI. The V gene lost 10 bases and the J gene lost 8 bases, with 23 bases spanning the gap. In DNA, the CDR3 is TGTGCCACGCGAACCATGGGACTAAGAGGGGAAAAACTGTTTTTT. Translating it yields CATRTMGLRGEKLFF.

The chain has TRBV4-1 and TRBJ2-5; D possibly corresponds to TRBD2 (6 bases). V lost 4 bases and J lost 2, with 17 bases in between. The CDR3 runs 16 residues. CDR1 MGHRA and CDR2 YSYEKL come from the germline V gene. The CDR3 DNA reads as TGCGCCAGCAGCCTTTATGGGGCGGGGCCTCAAGAGACCCAGTACTTC. Translated: CASSLYGAGPQETQYF.

This chain connects TRBV2 to TRBJ1-1, with TRBD1 matching over 11 bases. Germline V gene lookup returns CDR1 SNHLY and CDR2 FYNNEI. Trimming removed 5 bases from V and 1 base from J; junction bases left unmatched: 6. CDR3 size: 16 residues. In nucleotides, the CDR3 is TGTGCCAGCAGTCGCTGGACAGGGGGCTGGAACACTGAAGCTTTCTTT. Its translation: CASSRWTGGWNTEAFF.

The chain joins TRBV11-3 to TRBJ2-7; 12 bases are shared with TRBD2. In germline, CDR1 is SGHNT, CDR2 YENEEA. CDR3 length equals 16 residues. Trimming at V came to 1 base and at J to 0 bases, leaving 1 base not matched to a gene. The CDR3 DNA sequence: TGTGCCAGCAGCTTAGGGGGACTAGCGGGCTCCTACGAGCAGTACTTC. Translation gives CASSLGGLAGSYEQYF.

V usage is TRBV15 and J usage is TRBJ2-4; 9 nucleotides match TRBD1. V shed 4 bases, J shed 0 bases, and the junction held 7 bases outside the gene matches. Germline V gene lookup returns CDR1 LNHNV and CDR2 YYDKDF (reference sequence). The CDR3 is made up of 17 amino acids. In DNA, the CDR3 is TGTGCCACCAGCATATGGACAGGGGTGATAGCCAAAAACATTCAGTACTTC. Translating gives CATSIWTGVIAKNIQYF.

The chain carries TRBV25-1 and TRBJ1-3; weak D call: TRBD1 (6 bases). This CDR3 contains 16 residues. V was pared by 6 bases and J by 0 bases, with 15 bases between. CDR1 is MGHDK, CDR2 SYGVNS, per germline. CDR3 amino acids: CASRRGGGSSGNTIYF. CDR3 nucleotides: TGTGCCAGCAGAAGGGGGGGAGGGAGCTCTGGAAACACCATATATTTT.